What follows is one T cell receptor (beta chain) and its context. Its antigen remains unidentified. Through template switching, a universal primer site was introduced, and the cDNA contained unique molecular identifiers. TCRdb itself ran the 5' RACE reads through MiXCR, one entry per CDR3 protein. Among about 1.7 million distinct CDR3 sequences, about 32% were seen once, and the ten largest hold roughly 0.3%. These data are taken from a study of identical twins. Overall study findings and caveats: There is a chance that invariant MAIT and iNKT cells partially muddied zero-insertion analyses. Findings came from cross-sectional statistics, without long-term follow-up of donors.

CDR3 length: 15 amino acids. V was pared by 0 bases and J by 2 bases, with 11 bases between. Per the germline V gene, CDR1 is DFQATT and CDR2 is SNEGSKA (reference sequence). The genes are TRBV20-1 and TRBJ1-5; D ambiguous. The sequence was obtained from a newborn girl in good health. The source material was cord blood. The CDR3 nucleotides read TGCAGTGCTAGAGATTTAGGCATGGGCAATCAGCCCCAGCATTTT. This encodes CSARDLGMGNQPQHF.